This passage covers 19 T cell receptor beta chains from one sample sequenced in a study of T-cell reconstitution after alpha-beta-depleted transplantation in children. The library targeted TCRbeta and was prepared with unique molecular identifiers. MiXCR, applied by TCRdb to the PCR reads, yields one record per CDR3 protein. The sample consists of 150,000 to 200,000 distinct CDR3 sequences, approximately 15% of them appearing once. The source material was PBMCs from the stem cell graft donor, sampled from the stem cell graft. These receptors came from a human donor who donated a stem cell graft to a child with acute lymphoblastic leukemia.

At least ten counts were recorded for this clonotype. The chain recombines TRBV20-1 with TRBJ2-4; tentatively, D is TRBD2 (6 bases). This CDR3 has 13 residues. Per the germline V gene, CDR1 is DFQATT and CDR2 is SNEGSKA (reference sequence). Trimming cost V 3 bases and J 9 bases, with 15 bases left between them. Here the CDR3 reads CSASGEAEGIQYF. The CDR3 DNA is TGCAGTGCTAGCGGTGAGGCGGAGGGCATTCAGTACTTC.

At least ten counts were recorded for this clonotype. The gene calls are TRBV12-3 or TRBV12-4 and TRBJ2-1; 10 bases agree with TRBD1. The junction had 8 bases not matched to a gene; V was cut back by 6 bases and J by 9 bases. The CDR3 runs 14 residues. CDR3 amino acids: CASRHPTGGIEQFF. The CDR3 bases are TGTGCCAGCAGACACCCGACAGGGGGCATTGAGCAGTTCTTC.

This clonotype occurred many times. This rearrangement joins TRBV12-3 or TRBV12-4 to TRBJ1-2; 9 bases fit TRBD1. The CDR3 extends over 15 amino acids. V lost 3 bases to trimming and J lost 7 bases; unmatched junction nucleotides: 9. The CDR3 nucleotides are TGTGCCAGCAGTTTGCGGCTACAGGGGGCCAGTGGCTACACCTTC. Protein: CASSLRLQGASGYTF.

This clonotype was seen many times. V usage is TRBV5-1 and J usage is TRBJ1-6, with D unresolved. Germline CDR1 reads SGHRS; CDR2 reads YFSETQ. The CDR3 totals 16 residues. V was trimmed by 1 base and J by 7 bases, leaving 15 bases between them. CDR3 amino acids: CASSLNSPGGNSPLHF. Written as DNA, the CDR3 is TGCGCCAGCAGCTTGAATTCTCCGGGAGGGAATTCACCCCTCCACTTT.

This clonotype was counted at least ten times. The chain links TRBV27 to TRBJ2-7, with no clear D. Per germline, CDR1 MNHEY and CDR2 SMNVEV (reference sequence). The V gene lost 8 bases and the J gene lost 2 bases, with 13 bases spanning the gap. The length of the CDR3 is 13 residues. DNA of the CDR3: TGTGCCAGCCCCAACAAAAATCCCTACGAGCAGTACTTC. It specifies CASPNKNPYEQYF.

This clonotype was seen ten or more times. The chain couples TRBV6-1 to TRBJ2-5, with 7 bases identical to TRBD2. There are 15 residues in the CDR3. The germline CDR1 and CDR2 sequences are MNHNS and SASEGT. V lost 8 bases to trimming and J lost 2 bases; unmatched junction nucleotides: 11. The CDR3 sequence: CASSHDGTTQETQYF. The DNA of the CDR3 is TGTGCCAGCTCCCATGATGGGACTACTCAAGAGACCCAGTACTTC.

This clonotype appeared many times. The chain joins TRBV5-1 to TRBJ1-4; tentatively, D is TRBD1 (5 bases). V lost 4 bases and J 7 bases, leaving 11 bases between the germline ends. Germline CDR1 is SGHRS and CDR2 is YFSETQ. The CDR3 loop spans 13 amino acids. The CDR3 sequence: CASSRGTGEKLFF. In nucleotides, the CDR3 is TGCGCCAGCAGCCGTGGGACGGGTGAAAAACTGTTTTTT. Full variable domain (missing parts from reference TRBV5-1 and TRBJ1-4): KAGVTQTPRYLIKTRGQQVTLSCSPISGHRSVSWYQQTPGQGLQFLFEYFSETQRNKGNFPGRFSGRQFSNSRSEMNVSTLELGDSALYLCASSRGTGEKLFFGSGTQLSVL.

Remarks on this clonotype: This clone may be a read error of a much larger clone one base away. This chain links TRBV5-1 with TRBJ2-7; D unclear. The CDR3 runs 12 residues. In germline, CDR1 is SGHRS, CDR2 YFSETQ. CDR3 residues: CASSLDLSKQHF. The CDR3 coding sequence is TGCGCCAGCAGCTTGGACTTGTCGAAGCAGCACTTC.

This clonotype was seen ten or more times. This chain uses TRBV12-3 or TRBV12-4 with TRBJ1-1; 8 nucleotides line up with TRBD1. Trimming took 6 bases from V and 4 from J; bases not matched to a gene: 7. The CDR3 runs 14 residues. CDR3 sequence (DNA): TGTGCCAGCAGCTGGACAGGGTCTAGCACTGAAGCTTTCTTT. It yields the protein CASSWTGSSTEAFF.

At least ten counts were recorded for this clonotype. DNA for the CDR3: TGTGCCTGGAGGTGGGGGTACGAGTCACCCCTCCACTTT. It encodes CAWRWGYESPLHF. The V gene is TRBV30, the J gene TRBJ1-6; TRBD1 is a possible D gene (5 bases). CDR3 length equals 13 residues. CDR1 and CDR2 (germline): GTSNPN, SVGIG (reference sequence). V was clipped by 3 bases and J by 10 bases, with 13 bases between them.

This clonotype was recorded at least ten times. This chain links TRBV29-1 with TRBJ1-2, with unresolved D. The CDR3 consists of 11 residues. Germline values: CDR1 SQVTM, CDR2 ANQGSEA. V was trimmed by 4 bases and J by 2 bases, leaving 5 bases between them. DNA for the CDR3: TGCAGCGTTGGGGGAAACTATGGCTACACCTTC. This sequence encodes CSVGGNYGYTF.

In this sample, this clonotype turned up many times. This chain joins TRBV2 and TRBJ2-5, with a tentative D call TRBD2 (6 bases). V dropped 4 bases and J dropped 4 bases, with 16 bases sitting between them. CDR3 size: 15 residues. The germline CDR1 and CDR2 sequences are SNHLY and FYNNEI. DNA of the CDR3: TGTGCCAGCAGTGTTTACACTAGCTCCTCAGAGACCCAGTACTTC. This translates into CASSVYTSSSETQYF.

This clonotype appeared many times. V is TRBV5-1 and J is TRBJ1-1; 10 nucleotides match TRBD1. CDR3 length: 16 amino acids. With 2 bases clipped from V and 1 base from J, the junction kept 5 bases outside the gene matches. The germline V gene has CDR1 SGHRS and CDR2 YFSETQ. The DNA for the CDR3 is TGCGCCAGCAGCTTCTTGGGACAGGGGCAGAACACTGAAGCTTTCTTT. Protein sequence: CASSFLGQGQNTEAFF.

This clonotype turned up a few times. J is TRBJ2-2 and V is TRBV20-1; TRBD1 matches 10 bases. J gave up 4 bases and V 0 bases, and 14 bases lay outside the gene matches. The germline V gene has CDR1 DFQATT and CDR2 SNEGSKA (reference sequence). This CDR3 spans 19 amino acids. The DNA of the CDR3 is TGCAGTGCTAGAGATATGTGGGGGTACCGGGACAGGGGCACCGGGGAGCTGTTTTTT. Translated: CSARDMWGYRDRGTGELFF.

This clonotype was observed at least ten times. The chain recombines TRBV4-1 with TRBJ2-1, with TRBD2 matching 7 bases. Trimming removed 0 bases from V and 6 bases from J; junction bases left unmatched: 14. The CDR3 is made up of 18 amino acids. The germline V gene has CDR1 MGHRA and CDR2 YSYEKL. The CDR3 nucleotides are TGCGCCAGCAGCCAAGATTACGTTCTGGGGCGGGAGTTCAATGAGCAGTTCTTC. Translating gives CASSQDYVLGREFNEQFF.

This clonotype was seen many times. The CDR3 region is CASSFGLGGSGNTIYF. Written as DNA, the CDR3 is TGTGCCAGCAGCTTCGGACTGGGAGGCTCTGGAAACACCATATATTTT. The genes are TRBV13 and TRBJ1-3, with no clear D. This CDR3 is 16 amino acids long. Between the trimmed V and J ends, which lost 3 bases and 0 bases, there was a span of 12 bases. Germline lookup yields CDR1 PRHDT and CDR2 FYEKMQ (reference sequence). Full variable domain (outside the CDR3, taken from reference TRBV13 and TRBJ1-3): AAGVIQSPRHLIKEKRETATLKCYPIPRHDTVYWYQQGPGQDPQFLISFYEKMQSDKGSIPDRFSAQQFSDYHSELNMSSLELGDSALYFCASSFGLGGSGNTIYFGEGSWLTVV.

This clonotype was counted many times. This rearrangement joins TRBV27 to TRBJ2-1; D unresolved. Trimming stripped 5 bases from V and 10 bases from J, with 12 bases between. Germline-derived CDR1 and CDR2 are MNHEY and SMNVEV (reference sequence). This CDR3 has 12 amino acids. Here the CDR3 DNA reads TGTGCCAGCAGTCTCTCCGGTAGGGAGCAGTTCTTC. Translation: CASSLSGREQFF.

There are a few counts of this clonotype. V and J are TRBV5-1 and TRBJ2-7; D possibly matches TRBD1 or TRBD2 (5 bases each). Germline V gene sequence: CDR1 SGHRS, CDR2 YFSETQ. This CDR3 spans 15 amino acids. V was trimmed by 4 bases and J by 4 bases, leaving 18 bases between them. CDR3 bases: TGCGCCAGCAGCGAGACCAGGGAGAAAAGTTACGAGCAGTACTTC. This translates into CASSETREKSYEQYF.

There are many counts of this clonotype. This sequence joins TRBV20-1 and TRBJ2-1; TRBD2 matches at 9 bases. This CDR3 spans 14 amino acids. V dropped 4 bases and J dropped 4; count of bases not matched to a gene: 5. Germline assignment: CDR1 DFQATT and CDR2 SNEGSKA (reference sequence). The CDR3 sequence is CSAIAGVGYNEQFF. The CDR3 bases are TGCAGTGCTATAGCGGGAGTCGGGTACAATGAGCAGTTCTTC.